These T cell receptor beta chains were read from a single sample in a study of read filtering for tumor transcriptome and immune sequencing. TCRdb reanalysed the reads using MiXCR and keeps one entry per CDR3 protein. The repertoire holds 46,000 or so distinct CDR3 sequences, roughly a fifth seen once, with less than 20% in the top ten. The sample consisted of a population of CD138-negative cells sorted from bone marrow. The receptors originated from a donor over 35 with multiple myeloma. Both conserved end residues are part of each CDR3. The order of the fields is clone size, D gene, J gene, V gene, CDR3 DNA, CDR3 protein. The D gene is left open where the match is weak. Clone size appears in some rows only: once, few, many, or a class for an expanded clone.

>-|-|TRBJ1-4|TRBV2
TGTGCCAGCAGTGAGACCAGCGTCTCAACTAATGAAAAACTGTTTTTT
CASSETSVSTNEKLFF
>many|TRBD1|TRBJ2-7|TRBV5-1
TGCGCCAGCAGCCCAGACAGGGCGGCCTACGAGCAGTACTTC
CASSPDRAAYEQYF
>many|TRBD1|TRBJ2-5|TRBV7-2
TGTGCCAGCAGGTTCGACAGGGGTCCTCAAGAGACCCAGTACTTC
CASRFDRGPQETQYF
>-|-|TRBJ2-7|TRBV7-9
TGTGCCAGCAGCGCCTCCGGGAAAGGCCAGTACTTC
CASSASGKGQYF
>many|-|TRBJ1-6|TRBV9
TGTGCCAGCAGCCCAGAGCGGGGTTCACCCCTCCACTTT
CASSPERGSPLHF
>many|-|TRBJ2-1|TRBV29-1
TGCAGCGGATCCGACAGAAGAAATGAGCAGTTCTTC
CSGSDRRNEQFF
>many|TRBD2|TRBJ2-1|TRBV4-3
TGCGCCAGCAGCCAAACAACGACTAGCGGGACCTACAATGAGCAGTTCTTC
CASSQTTTSGTYNEQFF
>many|-|TRBJ1-1|TRBV7-9
TGTGCCAGCAGCATTCTAGCGGAAGCGAACACTGAAGCTTTCTTT
CASSILAEANTEAFF
>many|TRBD1|TRBJ2-6|TRBV7-9
TGTGCCAGCCGGCTACAGGGGACTGGGGCCAACGTCCTGACTTTC
CASRLQGTGANVLTF
>many|-|TRBJ2-1|TRBV14
TGTGCCAGCAGCCAAGATTGGAACTACCTCTCCTACAATGAGCAGTTCTTC
CASSQDWNYLSYNEQFF
>many|-|TRBJ2-1|TRBV5-1
TGCGCCAGCAGCAGGAACGCGGGACAGATAACCAATGAGCAGTTCTTC
CASSRNAGQITNEQFF
>many|-|TRBJ2-1|TRBV7-2
TGTGCCAGCAGCCGGGGTGGTAGTCAGAATGAGCAGTTCTTC
CASSRGGSQNEQFF
>many|TRBD2|TRBJ2-1|TRBV28
TGTGCCAGCCACAGCGGGAGGAGGGGCAATGAGCAGTTCTTC
CASHSGRRGNEQFF
>-|-|TRBJ2-3|TRBV19
TGTGCCAGTAGTACTTTTAGCGGAACTAGCACAGATACGCAGTATTTT
CASSTFSGTSTDTQYF
>many|TRBD2|TRBJ2-1|TRBV19
TGTGCCAGTAGTATAGGTAGCGGGATCTACAATGAGCAGTTCTTC
CASSIGSGIYNEQFF
>many|-|TRBJ2-3|TRBV24-1
TGTGCCACCAGTACGACTAGGAATACGCAGTATTTT
CATSTTRNTQYF
>many|TRBD1|TRBJ2-1|TRBV20-1
TGCAGTGCCAGCGCCGACAGGGGGCTTTGGAATGAGCAGTTCTTC
CSASADRGLWNEQFF
>-|-|TRBJ2-3|TRBV4-1
TGCGCCAGCAGCCAAAGGTGGAGTCTGGGGGCAGATACGCAGTATTTT
CASSQRWSLGADTQYF
>few|-|TRBJ2-5|TRBV7-2
TGTGCCAGCAGCGCCCAAGGGACTGGAGAGACCCAGTACTTC
CASSAQGTGETQYF
>many|-|TRBJ2-3|TRBV20-1
TGCAGTGCTAGCGGCGGGAAAACCACAGATACGCAGTATTTT
CSASGGKTTDTQYF
>many|TRBD2|TRBJ2-5|TRBV28
TGTGCCAGCAGTATGGGACTAGCGGGAGTTTCCGAGACCCAGTACTTC
CASSMGLAGVSETQYF
>many|TRBD1|TRBJ2-7|TRBV29-1
TGCAGCGCCGGGACAGAGAGCTCCTACGAGCAGTACTTC
CSAGTESSYEQYF
>many|-|TRBJ2-5|TRBV30
TGTGCCTGGAGTGTAGGCAGGGGCGAGACCCAGTACTTC
CAWSVGRGETQYF
>-|-|TRBJ1-4|TRBV2
TGTGCCAGCAGTGATGAGGTTATGAATGAAAAACCGTTTTTT
CASSDEVMNEKPFF
>many|-|TRBJ2-1|TRBV9
TGTGCCAGCAGGGCTAGCCCGAAGGATGAGCAGTTCTTC
CASRASPKDEQFF
>many|-|TRBJ2-2|TRBV5-1
TGCGCCAGCAGCCCAGGACCCAACACCGGGGAGCTGTTTTTT
CASSPGPNTGELFF
>many|-|TRBJ2-2|TRBV29-1
TGCAGCGTTGGGCAGAACGCGAACACCGGGGAGCTGTTTTTT
CSVGQNANTGELFF
>many|-|TRBJ2-3|TRBV7-2
TGTGCCAGCAGCTCGCGGGAAGCAGTATCGCAGTATTTT
CASSSREAVSQYF
>many|-|TRBJ2-1|TRBV20-1
TGCAGTGCTATCTACAATGAGCAGTTCTTC
CSAIYNEQFF
>many|TRBD1|TRBJ2-1|TRBV20-1
TGCAGTGCTCGGGACAGGGGGAAAAGGTACAATGAGCAGTTCTTC
CSARDRGKRYNEQFF
>-|TRBD2|TRBJ2-1|TRBV5-1
TGTGCCAGCAGCTCCCGAGCGGGAGGATTGAATGAGCAGTTCTTC
CASSSRAGGLNEQFF
>-|-|TRBJ2-1|TRBV14
TGTGCCAGCAGCCAGAGATCGGGAACCTACAATGCGCAGTCCTTC
CASSQRSGTYNAQSF
>-|-|TRBJ1-5|TRBV18
TGTGCCAGCTCACCGGTTTCAGGGGCAGATCAGCCCCAGCATTTT
CASSPVSGADQPQHF
>-|TRBD2|TRBJ2-7|TRBV6-2/TRBV6-3
TGTGCCAGCAGTTACGTACGCGCGAAGCGGGAGTACGTCAGTTCCTACGAGCAGTACTTC
CASSYVRAKREYVSSYEQYF
>many|TRBD2|TRBJ2-7|TRBV7-2
TGTGCCAGCCTACCTGGTCCAGCGGGAGTATACGAGCAGTACTTC
CASLPGPAGVYEQYF
>many|TRBD2|TRBJ2-1|TRBV2
TGTGCCAGCAGAACCGGGACTAGCGATAATGAGCAGTTCTTC
CASRTGTSDNEQFF
>many|-|TRBJ2-3|TRBV19
TGTGCCAGTTCCCCGTCTTCCCCCCCAGATACGCAGTATTTT
CASSPSSPPDTQYF
>-|-|TRBJ2-7|TRBV7-8
TGTGCCAGCAGCACGTTCTCGGTCCTTTACGAGCAGTACTTC
CASSTFSVLYEQYF
>many|-|TRBJ2-1|TRBV10-3
TGTGCCATCAGTGTACCCCGGGGGGCTACAACATCCAATGAGCAGTTCTTC
CAISVPRGATTSNEQFF
>-|-|TRBJ1-5|TRBV20-1
TGCAGTGCTAGAATACGGGGCAGAAATTTTCAGCCTCAGCATTTT
CSARIRGRNFQPQHF
>many|-|TRBJ2-7|TRBV28
TGTGCCAGCAGTTTCTGGGGTAGCGAGCAGTACTTC
CASSFWGSEQYF
>-|TRBD1|TRBJ2-3|TRBV28
TGTGCCAGCAGCGGCGGGACAGGGAGGGATACGCAGTATTTT
CASSGGTGRDTQYF
>-|TRBD2|TRBJ2-7|TRBV5-1
TGCGCCAGCAGCTTTAGAGCGGGAGGAGACGAGCAGTACTTC
CASSFRAGGDEQYF
>many|-|TRBJ2-7|TRBV20-1
TGCAGTGCTAGTTCCGGGCACGAGCAGTACTTC
CSASSGHEQYF
>many|-|TRBJ1-1|TRBV20-1
TGCAGTGCTGGGGGGATGGGCACTGAAGCTTTCTTT
CSAGGMGTEAFF
>many|-|TRBJ1-1|TRBV29-1
TGCAGCGTTGGCGGCCCCAGGGGCACTGAAGCTTTCTTT
CSVGGPRGTEAFF
>many|-|TRBJ2-5|TRBV29-1
TGCAGCGTTGGGAGGGGGGGGGCTCGACAAGAGACCCAGTACTTC
CSVGRGGARQETQYF
>many|TRBD2|TRBJ2-1|TRBV2
TGTGCCAGCAGCCAACTAGCGGGACTGTACAATGAGCAGTTCTTC
CASSQLAGLYNEQFF
>-|-|TRBJ1-5|TRBV19
TGTGCCAGTAGTGCCCGGGACCGAATGGATCAGCCCCAGCATTTT
CASSARDRMDQPQHF
>-|TRBD1|TRBJ1-5|TRBV27
TGTGCCAGCAGTTTGCAATGGGACAGGGGTTATAGCAATCAGCCCCAGCATTTT
CASSLQWDRGYSNQPQHF
>-|-|TRBJ1-5|TRBV7-2
TGTGCCAGCAGCGGACACCGAGGGAATCAGCCCCAGCATTTT
CASSGHRGNQPQHF
>many|-|TRBJ2-1|TRBV15
TGTGCCACCAGCATAGGCGAATCCTACAATGAGCAGTTCTTC
CATSIGESYNEQFF
>-|-|TRBJ2-6|TRBV7-9
TGTGCCTGCAGCCCTCGGGCAGGGGCTGGTGGGGCCAACGTCCTGACTTTC
CACSPRAGAGGANVLTF
>many|-|TRBJ2-1|TRBV2
TGTGCCAGCAGTGAAATGGGTGAGCAGTTCTTC
CASSEMGEQFF
>many|-|TRBJ2-7|TRBV20-1
TGCAGTGCCTACCGGGCTAGCAGCTACGAGCAGTACTTC
CSAYRASSYEQYF